This TCR beta chain was documented in a study of T cell changes during pregnancy in multiple sclerosis. This clone was seen once. V was shortened by 7 bases and J by 5 bases, with 12 bases between the two germline ends. This CDR3 is 13 amino acids long. Germline V gives CDR1 SNHLY, CDR2 FYNNEI. The assay was immunoSEQ multiplex PCR, and TCRdb's table has in-frame clones only and misses some. The sample has over 45,000 clones, around 91% seen once. The sequence came from a female donor with multiple sclerosis, enrolled in a pregnancy study. This sample comprised peripheral blood, obtained after pregnancy. The chain uses TRBV2 and TRBJ2-1, with D unclear. CDR3 nucleotide sequence: TGTGCCAGCAAGTCGGAGAGGAACAATGAGCAGTTCTTC. Its protein is CASKSERNNEQFF.